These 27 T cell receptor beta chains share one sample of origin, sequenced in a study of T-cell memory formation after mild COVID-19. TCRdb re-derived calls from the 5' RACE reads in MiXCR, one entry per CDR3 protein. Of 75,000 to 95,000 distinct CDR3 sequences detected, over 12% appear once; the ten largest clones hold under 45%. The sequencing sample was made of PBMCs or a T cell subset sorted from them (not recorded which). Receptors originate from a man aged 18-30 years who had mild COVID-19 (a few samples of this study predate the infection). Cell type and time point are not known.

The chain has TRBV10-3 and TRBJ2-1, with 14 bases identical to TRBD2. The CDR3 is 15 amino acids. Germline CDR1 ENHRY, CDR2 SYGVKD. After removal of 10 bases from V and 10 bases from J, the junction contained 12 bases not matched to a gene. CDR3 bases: TGTGCCACGGGGCCGACTAGCGGGGGGGCCGGCGAGCAGTTCTTC. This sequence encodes CATGPTSGGAGEQFF.

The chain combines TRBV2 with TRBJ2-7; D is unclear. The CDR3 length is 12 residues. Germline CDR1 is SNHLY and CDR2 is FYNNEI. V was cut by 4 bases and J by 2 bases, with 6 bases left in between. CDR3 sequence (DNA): TGTGCCAGCAGTGGTCGGCCCTACGAGCAGTACTTC. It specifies CASSGRPYEQYF.

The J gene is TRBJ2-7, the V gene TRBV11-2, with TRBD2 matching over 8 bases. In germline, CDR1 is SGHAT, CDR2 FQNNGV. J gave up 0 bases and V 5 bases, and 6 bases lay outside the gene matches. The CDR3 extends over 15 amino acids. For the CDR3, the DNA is TGTGCCAGCAGCCCCGGGACTAGGAGCTCCTACGAGCAGTACTTC. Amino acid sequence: CASSPGTRSSYEQYF.

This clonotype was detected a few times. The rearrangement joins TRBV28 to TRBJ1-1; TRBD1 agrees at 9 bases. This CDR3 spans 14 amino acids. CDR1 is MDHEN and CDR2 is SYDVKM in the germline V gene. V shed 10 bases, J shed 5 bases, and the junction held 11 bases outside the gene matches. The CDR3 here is CAIGTGLTGTEAFF. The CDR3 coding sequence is TGTGCCATCGGGACAGGGCTAACAGGGACTGAAGCTTTCTTT.

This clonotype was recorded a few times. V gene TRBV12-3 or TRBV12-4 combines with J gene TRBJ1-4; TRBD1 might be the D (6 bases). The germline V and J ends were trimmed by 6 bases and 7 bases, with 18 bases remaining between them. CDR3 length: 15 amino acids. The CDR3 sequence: CASSTGTTGFEKLFF. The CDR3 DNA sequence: TGTGCCAGCAGCACGGGGACAACTGGATTTGAAAAACTGTTTTTT.

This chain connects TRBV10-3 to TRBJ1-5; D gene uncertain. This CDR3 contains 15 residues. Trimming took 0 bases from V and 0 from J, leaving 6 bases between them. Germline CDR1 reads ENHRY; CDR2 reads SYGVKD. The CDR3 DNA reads TGTGCCATCAGTGAGTCCGAGGTTAGCAATCAGCCCCAGCATTTT. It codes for CAISESEVSNQPQHF.

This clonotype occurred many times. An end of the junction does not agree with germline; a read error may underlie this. DNA of the CDR3: TGTGCCAGCAGCCTAGCGGAGTCCGGGGAGCTGTTTTTT. It yields the protein CASSLAESGELFF. This chain links TRBV7-7 with TRBJ2-2; 7 positions agree with TRBD2. The CDR3 sequence is 13 residues long. Germline loops: CDR1 SSHAT, CDR2 FNYEAQ (reference sequence). The full variable domain, rest sourced from reference TRBV7-7 and TRBJ2-2, is GAGVSQSPRYKVTKRGQDVTLRCDPISSHATLYWYQQALGQGPEFLTYFNYEAQPDKSGLPSDRFSAERPEGSISTLTIQRTEQRDSAMYRCASSLAESGELFFGEGSRLTVL.

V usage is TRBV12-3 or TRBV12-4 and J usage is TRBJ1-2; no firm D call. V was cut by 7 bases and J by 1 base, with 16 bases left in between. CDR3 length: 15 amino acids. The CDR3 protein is CASTLQTGVNYGYTF. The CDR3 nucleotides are TGTGCCAGCACCCTCCAGACCGGGGTTAACTATGGCTACACCTTC.

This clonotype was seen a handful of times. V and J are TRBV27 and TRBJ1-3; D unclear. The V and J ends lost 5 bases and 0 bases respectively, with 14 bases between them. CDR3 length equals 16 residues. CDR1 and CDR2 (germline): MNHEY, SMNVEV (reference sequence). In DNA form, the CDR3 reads TGTGCCAGCAGTCCACAGACGGCAAACTCTGGAAACACCATATATTTT. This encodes CASSPQTANSGNTIYF.

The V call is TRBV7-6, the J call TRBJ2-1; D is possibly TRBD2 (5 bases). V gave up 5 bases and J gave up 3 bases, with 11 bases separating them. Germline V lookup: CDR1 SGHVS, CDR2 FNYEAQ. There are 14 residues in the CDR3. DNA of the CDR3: TGTGCCAGCAGCATTAGCGAAGACTACAATGAGCAGTTCTTC. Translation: CASSISEDYNEQFF.

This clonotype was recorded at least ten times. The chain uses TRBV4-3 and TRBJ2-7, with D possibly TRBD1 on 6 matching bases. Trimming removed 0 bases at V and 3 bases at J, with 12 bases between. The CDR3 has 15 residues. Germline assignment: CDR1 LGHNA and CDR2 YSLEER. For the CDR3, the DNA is TGCGCCAGCAGCCAAGAGAGAGCAGGGGTCTACGAGCAGTACTTC. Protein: CASSQERAGVYEQYF.

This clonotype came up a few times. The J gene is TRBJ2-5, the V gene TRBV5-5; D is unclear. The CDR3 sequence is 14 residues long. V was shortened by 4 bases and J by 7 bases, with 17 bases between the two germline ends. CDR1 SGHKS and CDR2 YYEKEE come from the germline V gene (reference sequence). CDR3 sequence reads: CASSEDANLGTQYF. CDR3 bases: TGTGCCAGCAGCGAAGACGCCAATTTAGGGACCCAGTACTTC. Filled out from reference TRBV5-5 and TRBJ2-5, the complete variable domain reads DAGVTQSPTHLIKTRGQQVTLRCSPISGHKSVSWYQQVLGQGPQFIFQYYEKEERGRGNFPDRFSARQFPNYSSELNVNALLLGDSALYLCASSEDANLGTQYFGPGTRLLVL.

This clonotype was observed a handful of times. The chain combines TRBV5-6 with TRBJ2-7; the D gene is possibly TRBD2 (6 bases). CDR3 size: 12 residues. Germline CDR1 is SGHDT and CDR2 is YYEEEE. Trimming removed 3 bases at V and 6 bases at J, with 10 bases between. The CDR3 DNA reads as TGTGCCAGCAGCTGGGGGGTTGGCGAGCAGTACGTC. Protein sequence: CASSWGVGEQYV.

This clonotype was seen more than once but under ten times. This chain's CDR3 is CASSQAVGVRITEAFF. CDR3 sequence (DNA): TGCGCCAGCAGCCAAGCAGTTGGGGTTCGAATAACTGAAGCTTTCTTT. The chain joins TRBV4-1 to TRBJ1-1; D unresolved. The germline CDR1 and CDR2 sequences are MGHRA and YSYEKL. This CDR3 has 16 amino acids. V shed 1 base and J shed 5 bases, with 17 bases lying between them.

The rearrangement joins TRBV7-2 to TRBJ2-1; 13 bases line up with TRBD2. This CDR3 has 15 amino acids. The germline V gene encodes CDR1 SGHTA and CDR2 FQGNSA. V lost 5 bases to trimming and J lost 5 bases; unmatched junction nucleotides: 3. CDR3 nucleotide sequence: TGTGCCAGCAGCATACTAGCGGGGGGGAACAATGAGCAGTTCTTC. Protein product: CASSILAGGNNEQFF. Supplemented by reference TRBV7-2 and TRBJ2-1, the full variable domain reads GAGVSQSPSNKVTEKGKDVELRCDPISGHTALYWYRQSLGQGLEFLIYFQGNSAPDKSGLPSDRFSAERTGGSVSTLTIQRTQQEDSAVYLCASSILAGGNNEQFFGPGTRLTVL.

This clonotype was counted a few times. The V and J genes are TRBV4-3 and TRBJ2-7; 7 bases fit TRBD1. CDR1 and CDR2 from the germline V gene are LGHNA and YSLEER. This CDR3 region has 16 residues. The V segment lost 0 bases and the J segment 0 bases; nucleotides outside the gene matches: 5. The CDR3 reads CASSQDRTGASYEQYF. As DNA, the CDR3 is TGCGCCAGCAGCCAAGATAGGACAGGAGCCTCCTACGAGCAGTACTTC.

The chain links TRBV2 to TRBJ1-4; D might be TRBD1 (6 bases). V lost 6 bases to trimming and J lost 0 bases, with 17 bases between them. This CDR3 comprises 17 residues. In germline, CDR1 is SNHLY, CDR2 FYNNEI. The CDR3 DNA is TGTGCCAGCAGCGACCTTAGACAGGTTGCAACTAATGAAAAACTGTTTTTT. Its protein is CASSDLRQVATNEKLFF.

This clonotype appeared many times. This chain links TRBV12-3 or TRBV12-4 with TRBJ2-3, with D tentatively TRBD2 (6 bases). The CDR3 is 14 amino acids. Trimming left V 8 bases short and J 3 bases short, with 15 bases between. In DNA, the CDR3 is TGTGCCAGCTACCCGGGGGATGGGACAGATACGCAGTATTTT. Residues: CASYPGDGTDTQYF.

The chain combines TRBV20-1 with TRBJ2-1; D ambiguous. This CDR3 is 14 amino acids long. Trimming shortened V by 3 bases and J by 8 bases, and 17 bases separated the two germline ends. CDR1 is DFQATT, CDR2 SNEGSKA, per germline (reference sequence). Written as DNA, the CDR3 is TGCAGTGCTAGGTCACCAAATAACCGCCATGAGCAGTTCTTC. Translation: CSARSPNNRHEQFF.

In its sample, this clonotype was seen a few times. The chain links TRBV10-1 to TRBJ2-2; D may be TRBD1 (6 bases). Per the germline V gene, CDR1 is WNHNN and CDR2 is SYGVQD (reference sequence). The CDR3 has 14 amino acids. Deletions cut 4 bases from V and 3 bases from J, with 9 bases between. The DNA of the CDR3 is TGCGCCAGCAGTGTGGGGGCCTACACCGGGGAGCTGTTTTTT. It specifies CASSVGAYTGELFF.

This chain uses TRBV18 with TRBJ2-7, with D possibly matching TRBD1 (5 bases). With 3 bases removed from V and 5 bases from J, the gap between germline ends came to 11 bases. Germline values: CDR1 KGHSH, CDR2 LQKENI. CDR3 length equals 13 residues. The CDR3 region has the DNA TGTGCCAGCTCACCTACTCAGGGCCACGAGCAGTACGTC. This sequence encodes CASSPTQGHEQYV.

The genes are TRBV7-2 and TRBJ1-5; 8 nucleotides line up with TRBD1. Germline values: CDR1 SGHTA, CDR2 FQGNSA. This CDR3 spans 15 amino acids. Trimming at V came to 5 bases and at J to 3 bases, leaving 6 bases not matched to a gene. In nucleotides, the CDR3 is TGTGCCAGCAGCGGGACAGGCCGGGACAATCAGCCCCAGCATTTT. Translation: CASSGTGRDNQPQHF. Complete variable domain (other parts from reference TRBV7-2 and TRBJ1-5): GAGVSQSPSNKVTEKGKDVELRCDPISGHTALYWYRQSLGQGLEFLIYFQGNSAPDKSGLPSDRFSAERTGGSVSTLTIQRTQQEDSAVYLCASSGTGRDNQPQHFGDGTRLSIL.

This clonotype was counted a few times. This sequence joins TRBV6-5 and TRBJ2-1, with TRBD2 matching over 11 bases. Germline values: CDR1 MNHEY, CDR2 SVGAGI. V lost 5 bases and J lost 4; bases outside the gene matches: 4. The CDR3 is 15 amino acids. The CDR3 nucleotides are TGTGCCAGCAGTGTGGGACTAGCGGAATACAATGAGCAGTTCTTC. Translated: CASSVGLAEYNEQFF.

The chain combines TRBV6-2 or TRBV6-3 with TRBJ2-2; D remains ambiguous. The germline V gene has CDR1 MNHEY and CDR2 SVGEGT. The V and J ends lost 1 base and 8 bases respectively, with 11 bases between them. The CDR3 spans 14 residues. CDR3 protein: CASSYLQLGGELFF. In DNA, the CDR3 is TGTGCCAGCAGTTACTTACAGCTCGGAGGGGAGCTGTTTTTT.

This CDR3 reads CASSVRTGGLRSGFF. CDR3 bases: TGTGCCAGCAGCGTACGGACAGGGGGCCTACGGAGTGGTTTCTTT. The J gene is TRBJ1-1, the V gene TRBV5-5; 11 bases are a match to TRBD1. This CDR3 contains 15 residues. Trimming took 4 bases from V and 13 from J; bases not matched to a gene: 15. CDR1 and CDR2 (germline): SGHKS, YYEKEE (reference sequence).

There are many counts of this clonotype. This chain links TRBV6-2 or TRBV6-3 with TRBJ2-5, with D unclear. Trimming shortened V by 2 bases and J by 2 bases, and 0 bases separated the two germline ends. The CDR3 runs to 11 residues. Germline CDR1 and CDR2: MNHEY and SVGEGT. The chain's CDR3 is CASSYQETQYF. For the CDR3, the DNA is TGTGCCAGCAGTTACCAAGAGACCCAGTACTTC.

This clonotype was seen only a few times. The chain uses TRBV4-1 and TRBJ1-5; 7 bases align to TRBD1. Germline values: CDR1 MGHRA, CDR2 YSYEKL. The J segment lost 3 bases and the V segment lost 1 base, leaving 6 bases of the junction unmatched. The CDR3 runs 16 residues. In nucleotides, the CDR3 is TGCGCCAGCAGCCAAGGGGGTGGGACAGCCAATCAGCCCCAGCATTTT. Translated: CASSQGGGTANQPQHF.